This T cell receptor beta chain was captured in a study of blood T cells in healthy people across ages. Next came a second PCR, run for about 7 to 12 cycles, which used a sample-barcoded 5' primer along with a J-beta primer mix. TCRdb fed the 5' RACE reads into MiXCR, producing one record per CDR3 protein. Among 1.5 million to 2 million distinct CDR3 sequences listed, roughly 43% were seen once. Germline CDR1 is SGHAT and CDR2 is FQNNGV. The CDR3 is 14 residues long. The V segment lost 0 bases and the J segment 8 bases; nucleotides outside the gene matches: 7. As for this clonotype: Its antigen is unknown.

Whole-study findings and limits: Diversity of TCR beta per million T cells declined in a roughly linear way with age. Estimated diversity across one million T cells was deemed an underestimate.

The TCR originated in a human donor in good health. The chain is built from TRBV11-2 and TRBJ2-7; 7 bases match TRBD1. Sequencing used blood. CDR3 loop: CASSLDPWDSQQYF. CDR3 DNA: TGTGCCAGCAGCTTAGACCCCTGGGACAGCCAGCAGTACTTC. Filled out from reference TRBV11-2 and TRBJ2-7, the complete variable domain reads EAGVAQSPRYKIIEKRQSVAFWCNPISGHATLYWYQQILGQGPKLLIQFQNNGVVDDSQLPKDRFSAERLKGVDSTLKIQPAKLEDSAVYLCASSLDPWDSQQYFGPGTRLTVT.